This entry concerns a single T cell receptor (beta chain). Its antigen remains unknown. This sample stems from a study of Ad26.COV2.S vaccination and SARS-CoV-2 variants. The study's findings and limits: Placebo recipients and vaccine recipients were similar in non-spike TCR breadth.

Only in-frame clones appear in the TCRdb table, and some are missing; sequencing was by immunoSEQ multiplex PCR. The table includes roughly 680,000 clones, approximately 88% detected once. CDR3 length equals 14 residues. CDR1 is SGHTS, CDR2 YDEGEE, per germline. The V end was cut by 2 bases, the J end by 4 bases, with 12 bases between. This sample's treatment: some 20 received Ad26.COV2.S at low or high dose, single or two shots; several received placebo; per-sample allocation not given. Samples came from day 63 after the first vaccine or placebo injection. Adults aged 18-55 years in Boston included the donor.

The input for sequencing was peripheral blood, taken in a trial of Ad26.COV2.S vaccine versus placebo. The chain joins TRBV5-8 to TRBJ2-5; D unclear. The sequence was obtained from a person between 18 and 59 years old who received the Ad26.COV2.S COVID-19 vaccine or a placebo. In DNA form, the CDR3 reads TGTGCCAGCAGCTTTAACGGCCGGTCAGAGACCCAGTACTTC. Residues: CASSFNGRSETQYF. Based on the CDR3 plus reference TRBV5-8 and TRBJ2-5, the full variable domain is EAGVTQSPTHLIKTRGQQATLRCSPISGHTSVYWYQQALGLGLQFLLWYDEGEERNRGNFPPRFSGRQFPNYSSELNVNALELEDSALYLCASSFNGRSETQYFGPGTRLLVL.